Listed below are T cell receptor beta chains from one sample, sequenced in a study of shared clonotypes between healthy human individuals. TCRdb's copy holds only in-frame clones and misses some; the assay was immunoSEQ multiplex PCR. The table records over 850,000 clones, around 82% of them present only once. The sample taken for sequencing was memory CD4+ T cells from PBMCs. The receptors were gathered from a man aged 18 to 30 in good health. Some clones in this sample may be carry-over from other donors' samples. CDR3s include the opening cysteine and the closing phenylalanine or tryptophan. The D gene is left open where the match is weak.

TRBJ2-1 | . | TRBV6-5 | CASRGSELSYNEQFF | TGTGCCAGCAGGGGCAGCGAGCTCTCCTACAATGAGCAGTTCTTC
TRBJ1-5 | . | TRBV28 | CASRSGGGNQPQHF | TGTGCCAGCAGGAGTGGTGGTGGCAATCAGCCCCAGCATTTT
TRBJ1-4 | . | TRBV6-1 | CASSENPHGWYEKLFF | TGTGCCAGCAGTGAGAACCCACATGGGTGGTATGAAAAACTGTTTTTT
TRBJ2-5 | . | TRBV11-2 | CASSLRLGRGAEETQYF | TGTGCCAGCAGCTTAAGGCTTGGCAGGGGAGCAGAAGAGACCCAGTACTTC
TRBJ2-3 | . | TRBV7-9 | CASSLQGGSTDTQYF | TGTGCCAGCAGCCTCCAGGGGGGGAGCACAGATACGCAGTATTTT
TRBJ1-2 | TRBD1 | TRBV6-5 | CASSRQGSNYGYTF | TGTGCCAGCAGCCGACAGGGCTCTAACTATGGCTACACCTTC
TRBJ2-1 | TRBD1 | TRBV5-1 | CASSLGLQGGGEQFF | TGCGCCAGCAGCTTGGGTTTACAGGGGGGCGGTGAGCAGTTCTTC
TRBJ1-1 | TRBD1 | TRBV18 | CASSSSGGLNLNTEAFF | TGTGCCAGCTCATCCTCAGGGGGCCTAAATCTCAACACTGAAGCTTTCTTT
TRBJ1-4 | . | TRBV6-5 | CASSNGRNEKLFF | TGTGCCAGCAGTAACGGCAGGAATGAAAAACTGTTTTTT
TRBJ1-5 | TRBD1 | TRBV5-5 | CASSRTGWGNQPQHF | TGTGCCAGCAGCAGGACAGGTTGGGGAAATCAGCCCCAGCATTTT
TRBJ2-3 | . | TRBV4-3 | CASSLDFTDTQYF | TGCGCCAGCAGCCTGGACTTCACAGATACGCAGTATTTT
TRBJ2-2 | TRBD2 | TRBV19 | CASSPSGRGTGELFF | TGTGCCAGCAGCCCCAGCGGGAGAGGGACCGGGGAGCTGTTTTTT
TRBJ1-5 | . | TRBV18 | CASSYFSYSNQPQHF | TGTGCCAGCTCCTACTTCAGTTATTCCAATCAGCCCCAGCATTTT
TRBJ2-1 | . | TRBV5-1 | CASQGTRSENEQFF | TGCGCCAGCCAGGGGACTCGCAGTGAAAATGAGCAGTTCTTC
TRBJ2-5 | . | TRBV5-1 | CASSPGMGGEETQYF | TGCGCCAGCAGCCCGGGGATGGGCGGGGAGGAGACCCAGTACTTC
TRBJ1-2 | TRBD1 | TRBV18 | CASSQDRGDYGYTF | TGTGCCAGCTCACAGGACAGGGGGGACTATGGCTACACCTTC
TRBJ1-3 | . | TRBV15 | CATSRGTGTGNTIYF | TGTGCCACCAGCAGAGGGACGGGAACTGGAAACACCATATATTTT
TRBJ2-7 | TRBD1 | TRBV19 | CASSVPGQRIYEQYF | TGTGCCAGTAGTGTACCGGGACAGCGGATCTACGAGCAGTACTTC
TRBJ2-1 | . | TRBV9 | CASSVTGVSNEQFF | TGTGCCAGCAGCGTAACGGGGGTGAGTAATGAGCAGTTCTTC
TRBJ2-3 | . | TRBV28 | CASSSGASGGTDTQYF | TGTGCCAGCAGTTCAGGGGCTAGCGGAGGCACAGATACGCAGTATTTT